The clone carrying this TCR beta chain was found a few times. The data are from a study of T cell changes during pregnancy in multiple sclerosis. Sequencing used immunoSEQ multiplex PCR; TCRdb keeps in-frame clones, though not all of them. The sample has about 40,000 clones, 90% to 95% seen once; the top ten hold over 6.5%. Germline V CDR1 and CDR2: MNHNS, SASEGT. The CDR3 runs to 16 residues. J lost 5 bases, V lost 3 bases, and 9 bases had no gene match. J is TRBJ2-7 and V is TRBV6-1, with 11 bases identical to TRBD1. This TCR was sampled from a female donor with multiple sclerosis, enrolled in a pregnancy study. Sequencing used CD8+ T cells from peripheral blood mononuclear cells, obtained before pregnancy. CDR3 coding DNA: TGTGCCAGCAGTGAGGAGACGGGGACAGGGGGAGACGAGCAGTACTTC. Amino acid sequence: CASSEETGTGGDEQYF.